Only a few counts were recorded for the clone carrying this T cell receptor (beta chain). This sample is drawn from a study of T-cell reconstitution after alpha-beta-depleted transplantation in children. CDR3 size: 12 residues. Deletions cut 5 bases from V and 8 bases from J, with 15 bases between. Germline values: CDR1 DFQATT, CDR2 SNEGSKA (reference sequence). Preparation of the TCRbeta library involved a method that used unique molecular identifiers. Via MiXCR, TCRdb re-called the PCR reads, giving one row per CDR3 protein. The sample gives about 400,000 distinct CDR3 sequences, 13% of which show up once; 3.5% to 4.5% is in the top ten.

V gene TRBV20-1 combines with J gene TRBJ1-1; D ambiguous. The sequence derives from a human donor who donated a stem cell graft to a child with Fanconi anemia. Sequenced material: PBMCs, taken from the stem cell graft. The CDR3 nucleotides are TGCAGTGCTTTTCCAGGATATTACGAAGCTTTCTTT. This codes for CSAFPGYYEAFF.